The 31 T cell receptor beta chains below come from one sample, sequenced in a study of T cell responses to AZD1222 COVID-19 vaccine. The assay was immunoSEQ multiplex PCR, and TCRdb's table has in-frame clones only and misses some. This table holds about 100,000 clones, around nine tenths found once. The sequences come from peripheral blood, collected on day 0 of AZD1222 vaccination. These receptors all stem from an adult in good health.

This clone was seen once. J is TRBJ2-5 and V is TRBV6-2 or TRBV6-3; D gene uncertain. Germline lookup yields CDR1 MNHEY and CDR2 SVGEGT. V was clipped by 5 bases and J by 9 bases, with 10 bases between them. This CDR3 spans 11 amino acids. This CDR3 is CASSSLMAQYF. In DNA form, the CDR3 reads TGTGCCAGCAGTAGCCTTATGGCCCAGTACTTC.

The chain carries TRBV20-1 and TRBJ2-3, with D hard to call. Trimming removed 1 base from V and 4 bases from J, with 3 bases in between. Germline CDR1 reads DFQATT; CDR2 reads SNEGSKA (reference sequence). There are 11 residues in the CDR3. As DNA, the CDR3 is TGCAGTGCTAGAGCCCCAGATACGCAGTATTTT. Its protein is CSARAPDTQYF.

The rearrangement joins TRBV4-1 to TRBJ2-5, with 11 bases lining up with TRBD1. The length of the CDR3 is 16 residues. V shed 4 bases and J 3 bases; nucleotides not matched to a gene: 7. Germline CDR1 and CDR2: MGHRA and YSYEKL. The chain's CDR3 is CASSPIGQGAKETQYF. The CDR3 DNA reads TGCGCCAGCAGCCCGATCGGACAGGGGGCTAAAGAGACCCAGTACTTC.

The chain links TRBV6-4 to TRBJ1-1; TRBD1 might be the D (5 bases). There are 13 residues in the CDR3. CDR1 and CDR2 (germline): MRHNA, SNTAGT. V was pared by 10 bases and J by 5 bases, with 17 bases between. Written as DNA, the CDR3 is TGTGCCACCCAAGGCAGGGCAGAAACTGAAGCTTTCTTT. This translates into CATQGRAETEAFF.

The genes are TRBV5-1 and TRBJ1-1, with TRBD1 as a possible D gene (5 bases). Germline assignment: CDR1 SGHRS and CDR2 YFSETQ. This CDR3 has 14 amino acids. Trimming stripped 0 bases from V and 0 bases from J, with 6 bases between. The CDR3 DNA reads TGCGCCAGCAGCTTGGACAGGATGAACACTGAAGCTTTCTTT. This gives the protein CASSLDRMNTEAFF. The entire variable domain, with the rest obtained from reference TRBV5-1 and TRBJ1-1, is as follows: KAGVTQTPRYLIKTRGQQVTLSCSPISGHRSVSWYQQTPGQGLQFLFEYFSETQRNKGNFPGRFSGRQFSNSRSEMNVSTLELGDSALYLCASSLDRMNTEAFFGQGTRLTVV.

The chain uses TRBV6-5 and TRBJ1-2; D uncertain. CDR1 and CDR2 from the germline V gene are MNHEY and SVGAGI. CDR3 size: 15 residues. V was pared by 6 bases and J by 6 bases, with 20 bases between. The CDR3 DNA reads as TGTGCCAGCAGCCCCTGGGAGTCGTCAGGCGATGGCTACACCTTC. Its translation is CASSPWESSGDGYTF.

The genes are TRBV5-5 and TRBJ1-2; 10 nucleotides line up with TRBD1. With 4 bases clipped from V and 3 bases from J, the junction kept 3 bases outside the gene matches. Germline CDR1 reads SGHKS; CDR2 reads YYEKEE (reference sequence). This CDR3 contains 14 residues. As DNA, the CDR3 is TGTGCCAGCAGCACTGGGACAGGGGACTATGGCTACACCTTC. This gives the protein CASSTGTGDYGYTF.

The rearrangement joins TRBV2 to TRBJ1-5; possible D gene TRBD1, 5 bases. CDR1 is SNHLY and CDR2 is FYNNEI in the germline V gene. Trimming removed 3 bases at V and 0 bases at J, with 15 bases between. This CDR3 region has 17 residues. The CDR3 coding sequence is TGTGCCAGCAGTGAGGTCGGGACGGTCCATAGCAATCAGCCCCAGCATTTT. Translated, it gives CASSEVGTVHSNQPQHF.

This clone was detected once. The chain couples TRBV18 to TRBJ1-6; 8 nucleotides agree with TRBD1. The CDR3 covers 14 residues. V gave up 6 bases and J gave up 8 bases; unmatched junction bases: 6. Germline CDR1 is KGHSH and CDR2 is LQKENI. The CDR3 protein is CASSEDRVDSPLHF. The DNA for the CDR3 is TGTGCCAGCTCGGAGGACAGGGTTGATTCACCCCTCCACTTT.

The gene calls are TRBV5-1 and TRBJ2-1, with 8 bases aligning to TRBD1. J gave up 7 bases and V 4 bases, and 4 bases lay outside the gene matches. This CDR3 comprises 13 residues. Per germline, CDR1 SGHRS and CDR2 YFSETQ. CDR3 sequence (DNA): TGCGCCAGCAGCCTCCGGACAGGGAATGAGCAGTTCTTC. Its protein is CASSLRTGNEQFF.

The rearrangement links TRBV19 to TRBJ1-2; 9 positions match TRBD1. Germline V gives CDR1 LNHDA, CDR2 SQIVND (reference sequence). Unmatched junction bases numbered 7, after V lost 7 bases and J lost 4 bases. The CDR3 sequence is 14 residues long. CDR3 loop: CASTRQGVLYGYTF. The DNA of the CDR3 is TGTGCCAGTACCCGACAGGGGGTTCTCTATGGCTACACCTTC.

The V call is TRBV6-2 or TRBV6-3, the J call TRBJ2-3; D gene ambiguous. The CDR3 has 11 residues. CDR1 and CDR2 (germline): MNHEY, SVGEGT. The V and J ends lost 6 bases and 6 bases respectively, with 7 bases between them. The CDR3 protein is CASSLPDTQYF. The CDR3, as DNA: TGTGCCAGCAGCCTCCCGGATACGCAGTATTTT.

J is TRBJ1-6 and V is TRBV4-1; D not resolved. Trimming removed 3 bases at V and 10 bases at J, with 16 bases between. This CDR3 region has 15 residues. Looked up from germline, CDR1 is MGHRA and CDR2 is YSYEKL. The CDR3 DNA follows: TGCGCCAGCAGCCACCAAAGCGGGGTTCGATCACCCCTCCACTTT. It specifies CASSHQSGVRSPLHF.

V is TRBV2 and J is TRBJ1-2, with D perhaps matching TRBD1 (5 bases). This CDR3 region has 14 residues. Trimming stripped 4 bases from V and 5 bases from J, with 14 bases between. CDR1 and CDR2 (germline): SNHLY, FYNNEI. CDR3 in amino acids: CASSGLGAPYGYTF. In nucleotides, the CDR3 is TGTGCCAGCAGTGGGTTAGGGGCCCCATATGGCTACACCTTC.

This rearrangement joins TRBV7-8 to TRBJ1-3, with D unresolved. Looked up from germline, CDR1 is SGHVS and CDR2 is FQNEAQ. CDR3 length: 13 amino acids. Trimming shortened V by 2 bases and J by 4 bases, and 6 bases separated the two germline ends. The CDR3 DNA sequence: TGTGCCAGCAGCTTATCCTGGGGAAACACCATATATTTT. As protein: CASSLSWGNTIYF.

Notes on this clone: Other DNA sequences within the sample encode an identical CDR3. The chain combines TRBV19 with TRBJ1-5; D uncertain. CDR1 is LNHDA, CDR2 SQIVND, per germline (reference sequence). Trimming cost V 3 bases and J 4 bases, with 4 bases left between them. CDR3 length: 12 amino acids. The CDR3 DNA is TGTGCCAGTAGTATTGGTAATCAGCCCCAGCATTTT. Residues: CASSIGNQPQHF. Drawing the rest from reference TRBV19 and TRBJ1-5, the complete variable domain is DGGITQSPKYLFRKEGQNVTLSCEQNLNHDAMYWYRQDPGQGLRLIYYSQIVNDFQKGDIAEGYSVSREKKESFPLTVTSAQKNPTAFYLCASSIGNQPQHFGDGTRLSIL.

This sequence joins TRBV19 and TRBJ1-5, with TRBD1 matching over 11 bases. This CDR3 has 16 amino acids. V was pared by 10 bases and J by 1 base, with 9 bases of the junction left unmatched. Germline values: CDR1 LNHDA, CDR2 SQIVND (reference sequence). CDR3 in amino acids: CATAGQGGRSNQPQHF. The CDR3 DNA follows: TGTGCCACTGCGGGACAGGGGGGACGGAGCAATCAGCCCCAGCATTTT.

The J gene is TRBJ2-7, the V gene TRBV7-3; possibly TRBD1 for D (7 bases). The CDR3 contains 13 residues. Germline V lookup: CDR1 SGHTA, CDR2 FQGTGA. V gave up 3 bases and J gave up 6 bases, with 12 bases separating them. The CDR3: CASSFQGGGEQYF. The DNA for the CDR3 is TGTGCCAGCAGCTTTCAGGGGGGCGGCGAGCAGTACTTC.

This chain uses TRBV28 with TRBJ2-2, with a weak D call TRBD2 (6 bases). The germline gives CDR1 MDHEN, CDR2 SYDVKM. CDR3 length: 13 residues. Trimming left V 8 bases short and J 7 bases short, with 14 bases between. CDR3 sequence: CASVGGNIGELFF. CDR3 DNA: TGTGCCAGCGTGGGAGGTAATATCGGGGAGCTGTTTTTT.

This clone was counted a single time. The V gene is TRBV28, the J gene TRBJ2-1; 11 nucleotides line up with TRBD2. Looked up from germline, CDR1 is MDHEN and CDR2 is SYDVKM. V lost 3 bases to trimming and J lost 4 bases; unmatched junction nucleotides: 11. This CDR3 spans 18 amino acids. The CDR3 region is CASSFGFGSGGDYNEQFF. The CDR3 DNA sequence: TGTGCCAGCAGTTTTGGTTTCGGTAGCGGGGGGGATTACAATGAGCAGTTCTTC.

The chain joins TRBV5-4 to TRBJ1-5, with D hard to call. Germline V lookup: CDR1 SGHNT, CDR2 YYREEE (reference sequence). Between the trimmed V and J ends, which lost 0 bases and 9 bases, there was a span of 25 bases. The CDR3 loop spans 18 amino acids. This CDR3 is CASSLGPPGGTIGGPQHF. In DNA, the CDR3 is TGTGCCAGCAGCTTGGGACCCCCGGGTGGTACTATCGGAGGGCCCCAGCATTTT.

This clone showed up just once. This chain joins TRBV7-2 and TRBJ2-2; TRBD1 aligns across 8 bases. The CDR3 runs 14 residues. The ends lost 6 bases at V and 5 bases at J; junction bases unmatched: 5. Germline CDR1 reads SGHTA; CDR2 reads FQGNSA. The CDR3 DNA reads TGTGCCAGCAGGGCGACAGGGGTTACCGGGGAGCTGTTTTTT. It yields the protein CASRATGVTGELFF.

The chain couples TRBV9 to TRBJ2-2; the D gene is possibly TRBD2 (5 bases). The CDR3 sequence is 17 residues long. Trimming left V 4 bases short and J 9 bases short, with 25 bases between. Germline CDR1 and CDR2: SGDLS and YYNGEE. CDR3 amino acids: CASSSTPRGHPARELFF. CDR3 in DNA: TGTGCCAGCAGCTCCACACCTCGGGGTCACCCGGCCCGGGAGCTGTTTTTT. Based on the CDR3 plus reference TRBV9 and TRBJ2-2, the full variable domain is DSGVTQTPKHLITATGQRVTLRCSPRSGDLSVYWYQQSLDQGLQFLIQYYNGEERAKGNILERFSAQQFPDLHSELNLSSLELGDSALYFCASSSTPRGHPARELFFGEGSRLTVL.

The chain uses TRBV11-2 and TRBJ1-2; D is unresolved. Looked up from germline, CDR1 is SGHAT and CDR2 is FQNNGV. Trimming took 2 bases from V and 5 from J, leaving 21 bases between them. This CDR3 spans 17 amino acids. DNA of the CDR3: TGTGCCAGCAGCTTAATCTCGCCCAGTGGCGGTCCTTATGGCTACACCTTC. This sequence encodes CASSLISPSGGPYGYTF. Variable domain in full (rest from reference TRBV11-2 and TRBJ1-2): EAGVAQSPRYKIIEKRQSVAFWCNPISGHATLYWYQQILGQGPKLLIQFQNNGVVDDSQLPKDRFSAERLKGVDSTLKIQPAKLEDSAVYLCASSLISPSGGPYGYTFGSGTRLTVV.

The chain links TRBV5-1 to TRBJ1-4; D ambiguous. Per the germline V gene, CDR1 is SGHRS and CDR2 is YFSETQ. V was clipped by 4 bases and J by 7 bases, with 23 bases between them. The length of the CDR3 is 17 residues. This chain's CDR3 is CASSPSSEAWEIEKLFF. The CDR3 DNA follows: TGCGCCAGCAGCCCCAGTTCAGAAGCATGGGAGATTGAAAAACTGTTTTTT.

The chain combines TRBV30 with TRBJ1-6; D may be TRBD1 (5 bases). Germline assignment: CDR1 GTSNPN and CDR2 SVGIG (reference sequence). The CDR3 consists of 16 residues. Trimming shortened V by 0 bases and J by 7 bases, and 16 bases separated the two germline ends. CDR3 loop: CAWSVGRQGQNSPLHF. In nucleotides, the CDR3 is TGTGCCTGGAGTGTAGGTCGCCAGGGCCAAAATTCACCCCTCCACTTT.

This chain links TRBV5-4 with TRBJ1-1, with D maybe TRBD1 (5 bases). This CDR3 has 14 amino acids. V lost 3 bases and J lost 5, with 14 bases in between. Germline CDR1 SGHNT, CDR2 YYREEE (reference sequence). The CDR3 region has the DNA TGTGCCAGCAGCTCCACCGCGGGGACGACTGAAGCTTTCTTT. Its translation: CASSSTAGTTEAFF.

The rearrangement links TRBV6-2 or TRBV6-3 to TRBJ1-5, with TRBD1 matching over 12 bases. The CDR3 extends over 16 amino acids. The ends lost 4 bases at V and 7 bases at J; junction bases unmatched: 8. Germline values: CDR1 MNHEY, CDR2 SVGEGT. The CDR3 DNA reads TGTGCCAGCAGTTGGGGACAGGGGGCGCGAGGGCAGCCCCAGCATTTT. This gives the protein CASSWGQGARGQPQHF.

The rearrangement joins TRBV6-2 or TRBV6-3 to TRBJ2-1, with D possibly being TRBD1 (7 bases). The CDR3 is made up of 13 amino acids. V lost 5 bases and J 9 bases, leaving 14 bases between the germline ends. CDR1 is MNHEY and CDR2 is SVGEGT in the germline V gene. The DNA for the CDR3 is TGTGCCAGCAGTCAGGGGGGCCGGGGTGAGCAGTTCTTC. It is translated as CASSQGGRGEQFF.

The rearrangement uses TRBV7-3 and TRBJ2-1; a weak D match, TRBD1 (6 bases). The germline gives CDR1 SGHTA, CDR2 FQGTGA. V dropped 0 bases and J dropped 0 bases, with 9 bases sitting between them. The CDR3 spans 16 residues. The CDR3: CASSLTIRGSYNEQFF. The CDR3 DNA is TGTGCCAGCAGCTTAACGATCAGGGGCTCCTACAATGAGCAGTTCTTC.

As regards this clone: Other DNA sequences within the sample encode an identical CDR3. The chain joins TRBV7-9 to TRBJ1-5, with unresolved D. The CDR3 has 13 residues. Germline V gene sequence: CDR1 SEHNR, CDR2 FQNEAQ (reference sequence). The V gene lost 3 bases and the J gene lost 2 bases, with 5 bases spanning the gap. CDR3 sequence (DNA): TGTGCCAGCAGCTTGGACGGCAATCAGCCCCAGCATTTT. Translation gives CASSLDGNQPQHF.